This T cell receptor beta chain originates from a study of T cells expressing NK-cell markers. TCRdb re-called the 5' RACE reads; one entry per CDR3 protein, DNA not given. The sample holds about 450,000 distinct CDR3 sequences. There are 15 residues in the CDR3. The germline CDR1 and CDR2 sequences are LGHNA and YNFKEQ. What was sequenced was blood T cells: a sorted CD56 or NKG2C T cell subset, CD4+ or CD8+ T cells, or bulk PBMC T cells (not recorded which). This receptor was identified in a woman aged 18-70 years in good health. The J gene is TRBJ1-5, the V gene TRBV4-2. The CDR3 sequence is CASSLFHGDNQPQHF.